Described below is a single TCR beta chain sequence and its context. The data derive from a study of OX40 agonist ivuxolimab in advanced cancers. Background on the study: Patients were given ivuxolimab, an antibody that agonizes OX40 (CD134).

The data were produced by immunoSEQ multiplex PCR, yet TCRdb's version contains in-frame clones alone and is incomplete. The table shows roughly 74,000 clones, with roughly 90% occurring only once. The CDR3 runs 15 residues. The germline V gene encodes CDR1 MNHEY and CDR2 SMNVEV (reference sequence). Trimming removed 2 bases at V and 2 bases at J, with 10 bases between. This chain connects TRBV27 to TRBJ2-1, with unresolved D. The TCR originated in an adult with an advanced solid tumor such as melanoma, head and neck, liver or kidney cancer. Sequencing used CD4+ or CD8+ T cells sorted from blood, obtained in a trial of the OX40 agonist ivuxolimab. CDR3 loop: CASSLGTSTYNEQFF. In nucleotides, the CDR3 is TGTGCCAGCAGTTTAGGAACATCAACCTACAATGAGCAGTTCTTC.